Below, 2 T cell receptor beta chains from the same sample are listed, as sequenced in a study of chemoradiotherapy in HPV16-positive cancers. Repertoires were generated with immunoSEQ multiplex PCR, while TCRdb's copy carries only in-frame clones and drops some. This sample has some 9,600 clones, with under 80% found just once. The biological material was taken from a patient who underwent chemoradiotherapy. The receptors were sampled from a human donor with HPV-associated anogenital cancer.

This clone occurred once. V is TRBV7-2 and J is TRBJ2-7; possible D gene TRBD1, 6 bases. Between the trimmed V and J ends, which lost 3 bases and 2 bases, there was a span of 11 bases. The CDR3 has 14 residues. In germline, CDR1 is SGHTA, CDR2 FQGNSA. CDR3 DNA: TGTGCCAGCAGCTTTACCGGGACACCCTACGAGCAGTACTTC. Translation: CASSFTGTPYEQYF.

CDR3 residues: CASSLWGGPTLYTF. The CDR3, as DNA: TGTGCCAGCAGCTTGTGGGGGGGGCCCACTCTCTACACCTTC. V and J are TRBV5-4 and TRBJ1-2; tentative D call: TRBD1 (6 bases). The germline V gene has CDR1 SGHNT and CDR2 YYREEE (reference sequence). This CDR3 comprises 14 residues. Trimming removed 1 base at V and 10 bases at J, with 17 bases between.